Sequencing of this TCR beta chain was carried out in a study of shared clonotypes between healthy human individuals. Findings and caveats of the study: Shared clonotypes: about 4.6% naive CD4, around 3.5% naive CD8, less than 2.5% memory CD4, approximately 0.4% memory CD8.

CD45RA+ naive and CD45RA-negative memory subsets were separated from CD4+ cells. As regards this clone: Its antigen is still unknown.

Profiled with immunoSEQ multiplex PCR; TCRdb holds only in-frame clones, not every one. Among some 900,000 clones listed, about three quarters were seen once. The origin of this receptor is a young man in good health. Material: memory CD4+ T cells sorted from blood. Documented subset: CD45RA-negative fraction.

The CDR3 reads CASGLRLAGGTGELFF. The CDR3 bases are TGTGCTAGTGGCCTAAGACTAGCGGGAGGCACCGGGGAGCTGTTTTTT. This chain joins TRBV12-5 and TRBJ2-2; TRBD2 matches 13 bases. The CDR3 is made up of 16 amino acids. Trimming at V came to 6 bases and at J to 4 bases, leaving 5 bases not matched to a gene. The germline V gene has CDR1 LGHNT and CDR2 FRNRAP.